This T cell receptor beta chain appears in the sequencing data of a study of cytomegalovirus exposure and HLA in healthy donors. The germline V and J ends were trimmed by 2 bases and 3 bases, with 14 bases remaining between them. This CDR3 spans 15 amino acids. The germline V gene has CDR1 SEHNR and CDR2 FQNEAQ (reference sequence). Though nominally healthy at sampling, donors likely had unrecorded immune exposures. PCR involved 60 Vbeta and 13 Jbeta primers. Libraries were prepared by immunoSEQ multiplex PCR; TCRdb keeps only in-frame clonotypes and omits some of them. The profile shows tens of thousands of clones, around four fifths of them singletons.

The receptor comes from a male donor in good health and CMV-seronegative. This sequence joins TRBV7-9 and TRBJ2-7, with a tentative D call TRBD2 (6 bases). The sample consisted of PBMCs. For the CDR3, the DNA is TGTGCCAGCAGCTTATTGGGTAGCGGCGGCTACGAGCAGTACTTC. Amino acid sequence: CASSLLGSGGYEQYF.